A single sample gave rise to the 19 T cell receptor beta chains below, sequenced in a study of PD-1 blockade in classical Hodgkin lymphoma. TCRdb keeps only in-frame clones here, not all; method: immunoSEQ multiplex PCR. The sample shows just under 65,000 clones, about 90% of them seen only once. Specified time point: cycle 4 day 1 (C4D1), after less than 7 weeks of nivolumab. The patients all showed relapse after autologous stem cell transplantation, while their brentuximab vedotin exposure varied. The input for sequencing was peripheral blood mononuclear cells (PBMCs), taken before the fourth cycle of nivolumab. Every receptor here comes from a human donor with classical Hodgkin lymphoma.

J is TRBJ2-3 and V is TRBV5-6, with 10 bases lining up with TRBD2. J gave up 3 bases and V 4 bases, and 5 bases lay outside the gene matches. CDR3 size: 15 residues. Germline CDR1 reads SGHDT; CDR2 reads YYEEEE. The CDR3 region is CASSTPGLATDTQYF. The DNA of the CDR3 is TGTGCCAGCAGCACCCCGGGACTAGCGACAGATACGCAGTATTTT. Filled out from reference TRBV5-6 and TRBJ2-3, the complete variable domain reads DAGVTQSPTHLIKTRGQQVTLRCSPKSGHDTVSWYQQALGQGPQFIFQYYEEEERQRGNFPDRFSGHQFPNYSSELNVNALLLGDSALYLCASSTPGLATDTQYFGPGTRLTVL.

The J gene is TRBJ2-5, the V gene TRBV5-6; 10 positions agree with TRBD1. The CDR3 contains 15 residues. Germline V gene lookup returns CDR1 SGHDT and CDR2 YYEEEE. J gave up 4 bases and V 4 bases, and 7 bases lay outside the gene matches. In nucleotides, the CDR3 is TGTGCCAGCAGCCTGACAGGGGGCGCCTCAGAGACCCAGTACTTC. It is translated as CASSLTGGASETQYF.

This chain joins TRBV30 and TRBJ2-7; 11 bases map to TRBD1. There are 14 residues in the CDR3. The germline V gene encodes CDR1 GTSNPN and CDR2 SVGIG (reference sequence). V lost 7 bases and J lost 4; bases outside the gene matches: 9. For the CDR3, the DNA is TGTGCCTCCTGGGGGGGGACAGGGGGTTACGAGCAGTACTTC. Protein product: CASWGGTGGYEQYF.

CDR3 sequence: CASRRLAGVNTQYF. Here the CDR3 DNA reads TGTGCCAGCAGGAGACTAGCGGGGGTAAATACGCAGTATTTT. The genes are TRBV27 and TRBJ2-3, with 12 positions matching TRBD2. CDR1 is MNHEY and CDR2 is SMNVEV in the germline V gene (reference sequence). This CDR3 has 14 amino acids. J lost 7 bases, V lost 6 bases, and 5 bases had no gene match.

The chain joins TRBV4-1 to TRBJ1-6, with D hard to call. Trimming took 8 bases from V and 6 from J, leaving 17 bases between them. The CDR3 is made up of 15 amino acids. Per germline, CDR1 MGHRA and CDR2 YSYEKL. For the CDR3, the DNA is TGCGCCAGCTCCCCGGTGGGGTCGGGTAATTCACCCCTCCACTTT. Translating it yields CASSPVGSGNSPLHF.

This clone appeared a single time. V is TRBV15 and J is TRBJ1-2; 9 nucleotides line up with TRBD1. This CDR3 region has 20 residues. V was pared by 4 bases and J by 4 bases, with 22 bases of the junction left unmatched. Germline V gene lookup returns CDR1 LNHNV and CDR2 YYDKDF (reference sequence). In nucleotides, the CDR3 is TGTGCCACCAGCAACGGACCCTGGCACAGGGGGCCCCTTAAACCCTATGGCTACACCTTC. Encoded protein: CATSNGPWHRGPLKPYGYTF.

CDR3 DNA: TGTGCCAGCAGTTACTTAGGCAGCCACTACGAGCAGTACTTC. Amino acid sequence: CASSYLGSHYEQYF. The chain recombines TRBV6-5 with TRBJ2-7; D is unclear. Per the germline V gene, CDR1 is MNHEY and CDR2 is SVGAGI. CDR3 length equals 14 residues. Trimming pared 1 base from V and 3 bases from J, leaving 10 bases between.

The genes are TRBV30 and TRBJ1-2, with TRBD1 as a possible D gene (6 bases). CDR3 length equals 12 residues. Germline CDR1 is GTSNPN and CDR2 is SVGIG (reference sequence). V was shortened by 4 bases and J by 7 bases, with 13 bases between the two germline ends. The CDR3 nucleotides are TGTGCCTGGACCCCAGGGGAGGGTGGCTACACCTTC. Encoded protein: CAWTPGEGGYTF.

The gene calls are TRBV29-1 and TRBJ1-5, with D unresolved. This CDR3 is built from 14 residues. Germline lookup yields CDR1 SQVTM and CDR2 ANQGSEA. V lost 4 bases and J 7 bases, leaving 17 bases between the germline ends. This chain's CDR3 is CSVVSGETVQPQHF. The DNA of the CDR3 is TGCAGCGTTGTGAGTGGGGAGACGGTGCAGCCCCAGCATTTT.

CDR3 bases: TGCGCCAGCAGCTTGGTCGGGACTCTAGCTCTCATGAACACTGAAGCTTTCTTT. Amino acids: CASSLVGTLALMNTEAFF. The V call is TRBV5-1, the J call TRBJ1-1, with D possibly being TRBD1 (5 bases). The CDR3 spans 18 residues. The ends were cut back, 0 bases at V and 0 bases at J, with 18 bases in the middle. In germline, CDR1 is SGHRS, CDR2 YFSETQ.

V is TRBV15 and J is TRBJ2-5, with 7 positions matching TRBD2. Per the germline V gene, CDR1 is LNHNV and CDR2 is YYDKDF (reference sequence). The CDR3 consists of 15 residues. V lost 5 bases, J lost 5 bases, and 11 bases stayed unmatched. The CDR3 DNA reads TGTGCCACCAGCTCAGGAGAGCAGGGAGGGGAGACCCAGTACTTC. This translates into CATSSGEQGGETQYF. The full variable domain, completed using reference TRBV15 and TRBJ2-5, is DAMVIQNPRYQVTQFGKPVTLSCSQTLNHNVMYWYQQKSSQAPKLLFHYYDKDFNNEADTPDNFQSRRPNTSFCFLDIRSPGLGDTAMYLCATSSGEQGGETQYFGPGTRLLVL.

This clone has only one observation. CDR3: CASSEVRTGGRHEQYF. CDR3 coding DNA: TGTGCCAGCAGTGAAGTGAGGACAGGGGGGCGTCACGAGCAGTACTTC. The rearrangement links TRBV6-1 to TRBJ2-7; 10 bases align to TRBD1. The CDR3 totals 16 residues. V was clipped by 1 base and J by 5 bases; unmatched bases: 8. CDR1 MNHNS and CDR2 SASEGT come from the germline V gene.

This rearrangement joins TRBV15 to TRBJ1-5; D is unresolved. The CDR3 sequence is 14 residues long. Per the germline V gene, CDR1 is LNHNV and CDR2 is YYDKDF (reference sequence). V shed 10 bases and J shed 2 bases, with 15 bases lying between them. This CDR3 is CAKFQQRGNQPQHF. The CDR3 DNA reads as TGTGCCAAGTTCCAACAGCGGGGCAATCAGCCCCAGCATTTT.

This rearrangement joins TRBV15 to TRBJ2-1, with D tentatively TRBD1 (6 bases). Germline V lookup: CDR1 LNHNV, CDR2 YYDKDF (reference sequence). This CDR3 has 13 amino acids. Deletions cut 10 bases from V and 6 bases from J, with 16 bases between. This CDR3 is CAIGGAGVNEQFF. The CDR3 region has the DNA TGTGCCATTGGTGGTGCAGGGGTCAATGAGCAGTTCTTC.

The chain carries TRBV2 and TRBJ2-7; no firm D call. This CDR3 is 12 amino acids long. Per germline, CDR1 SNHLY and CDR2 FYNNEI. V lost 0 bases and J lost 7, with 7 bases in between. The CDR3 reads CASSEAGREQYF. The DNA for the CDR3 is TGTGCCAGCAGTGAAGCCGGAAGGGAGCAGTACTTC.

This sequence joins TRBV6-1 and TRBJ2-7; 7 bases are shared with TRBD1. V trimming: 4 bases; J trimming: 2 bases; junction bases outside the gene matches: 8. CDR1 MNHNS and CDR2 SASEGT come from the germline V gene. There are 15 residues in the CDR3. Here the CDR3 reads CASSAYQGVAYEQYF. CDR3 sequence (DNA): TGTGCCAGCAGTGCATACCAGGGGGTAGCCTACGAGCAGTACTTC.

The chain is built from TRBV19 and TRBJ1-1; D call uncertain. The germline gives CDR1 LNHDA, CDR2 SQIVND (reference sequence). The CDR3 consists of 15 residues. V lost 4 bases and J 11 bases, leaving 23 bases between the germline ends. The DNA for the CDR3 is TGTGCCAGTAGTAACGGGGAAGGTAGGGCTCAGGTGGCTTTCTTT. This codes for CASSNGEGRAQVAFF.

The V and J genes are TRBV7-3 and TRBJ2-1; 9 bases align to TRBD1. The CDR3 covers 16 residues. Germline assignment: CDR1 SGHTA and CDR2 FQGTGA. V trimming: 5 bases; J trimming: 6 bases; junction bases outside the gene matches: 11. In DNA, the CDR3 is TGTGCCAGCAGCGACCGGGACAGGGAAGGGGCCAATGAGCAGTTCTTC. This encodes CASSDRDREGANEQFF.

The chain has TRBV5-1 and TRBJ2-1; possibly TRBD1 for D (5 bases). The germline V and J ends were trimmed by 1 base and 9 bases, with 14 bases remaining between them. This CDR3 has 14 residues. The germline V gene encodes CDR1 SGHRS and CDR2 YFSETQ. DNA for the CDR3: TGCGCCAGCAGCTTGTCTCTAGGGGTGGGTGAGCAGTTCTTC. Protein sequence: CASSLSLGVGEQFF.